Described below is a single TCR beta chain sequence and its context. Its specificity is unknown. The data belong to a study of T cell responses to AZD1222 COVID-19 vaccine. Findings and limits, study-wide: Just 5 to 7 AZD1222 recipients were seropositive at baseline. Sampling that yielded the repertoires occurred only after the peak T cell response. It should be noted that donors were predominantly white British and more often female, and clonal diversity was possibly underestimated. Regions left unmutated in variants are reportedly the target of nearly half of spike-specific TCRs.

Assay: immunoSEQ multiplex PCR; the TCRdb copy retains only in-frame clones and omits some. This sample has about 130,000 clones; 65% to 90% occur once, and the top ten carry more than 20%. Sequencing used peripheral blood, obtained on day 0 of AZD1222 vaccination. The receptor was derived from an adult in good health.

The CDR3 DNA reads as TGTGCCAGCTCCGACCAAGAGACCCAGTACTTC. Its translation: CASSDQETQYF. This chain connects TRBV18 to TRBJ2-5; D uncertain. From germline, CDR1 is KGHSH and CDR2 LQKENI. Deletions cut 6 bases from V and 0 bases from J, with 2 bases between. The CDR3 is made up of 11 amino acids.